This TCR beta chain is from a study of OX40 agonist ivuxolimab in advanced cancers. Turning to the study itself: The mean age was 60 years, ranging from 23 to 79, with over 70% of participants male. Prior anti-PD-1, anti-PD-L1 or anti-CTLA-4 therapy was allowed; 35% to 40% had some.

This clone appeared a few times. The antigen remains unidentified. Method: immunoSEQ multiplex PCR; TCRdb's copy keeps in-frame clones and lacks some. The table has tens of thousands of clones, around 83% seen once; the top ten hold around a fifth. Germline CDR1 is MDHEN and CDR2 is SYDVKM. The CDR3 spans 14 residues. The V and J ends lost 2 bases and 0 bases respectively, with 8 bases between them. Regarding the study as a whole: The study found that CD8+ T cells averaged more expanded clones than CD4+. Patients with a partial response at 0.1-3.0 mg/kg had among the lowest clonal expansion.

The rearrangement links TRBV28 to TRBJ2-7; D is uncertain. The source of this sequence is an adult with an advanced solid tumor such as melanoma, head and neck, liver or kidney cancer. The sample was CD4+ or CD8+ T cells sorted from blood, taken in a trial of the OX40 agonist ivuxolimab. The CDR3 bases are TGTGCCAGCAGTTTAGTGGGCGGCTCCTACGAGCAGTACTTC. This sequence encodes CASSLVGGSYEQYF.